This T cell receptor (beta chain) is drawn from a study of blood T cell repertoires in COVID-19. Turning to the study itself: Samples taken during acute and convalescent COVID-19 were collected in the United States, Italy and Spain.

Original handling: It was from reference gene primer amplification that nucleated cell counts were estimated. Using immunoSEQ multiplex PCR, the repertoire was profiled, and TCRdb retains in-frame clones only, with some absent. V and J calls and clone size are those listed in that table; D and trimming were worked out from the DNA. The table shows fewer than 100,000 clones, with 80% occurring only once. This CDR3 region has 12 residues. The trim removed 2 bases at V and 12 bases at J, leaving 6 bases unmatched. Germline CDR1 reads ENHRY; CDR2 reads SYGVKD. This clone was detected a few times. This chain uses TRBV10-3 with TRBJ1-2; TRBD1 matches at 7 bases. The clonotype originates from a woman in her 70s with acute or convalescent COVID-19. Source material: peripheral blood. This CDR3 reads CAISEPTGMNTF. CDR3 coding DNA: TGTGCCATCAGTGAGCCGACAGGGATGAACACCTTC.